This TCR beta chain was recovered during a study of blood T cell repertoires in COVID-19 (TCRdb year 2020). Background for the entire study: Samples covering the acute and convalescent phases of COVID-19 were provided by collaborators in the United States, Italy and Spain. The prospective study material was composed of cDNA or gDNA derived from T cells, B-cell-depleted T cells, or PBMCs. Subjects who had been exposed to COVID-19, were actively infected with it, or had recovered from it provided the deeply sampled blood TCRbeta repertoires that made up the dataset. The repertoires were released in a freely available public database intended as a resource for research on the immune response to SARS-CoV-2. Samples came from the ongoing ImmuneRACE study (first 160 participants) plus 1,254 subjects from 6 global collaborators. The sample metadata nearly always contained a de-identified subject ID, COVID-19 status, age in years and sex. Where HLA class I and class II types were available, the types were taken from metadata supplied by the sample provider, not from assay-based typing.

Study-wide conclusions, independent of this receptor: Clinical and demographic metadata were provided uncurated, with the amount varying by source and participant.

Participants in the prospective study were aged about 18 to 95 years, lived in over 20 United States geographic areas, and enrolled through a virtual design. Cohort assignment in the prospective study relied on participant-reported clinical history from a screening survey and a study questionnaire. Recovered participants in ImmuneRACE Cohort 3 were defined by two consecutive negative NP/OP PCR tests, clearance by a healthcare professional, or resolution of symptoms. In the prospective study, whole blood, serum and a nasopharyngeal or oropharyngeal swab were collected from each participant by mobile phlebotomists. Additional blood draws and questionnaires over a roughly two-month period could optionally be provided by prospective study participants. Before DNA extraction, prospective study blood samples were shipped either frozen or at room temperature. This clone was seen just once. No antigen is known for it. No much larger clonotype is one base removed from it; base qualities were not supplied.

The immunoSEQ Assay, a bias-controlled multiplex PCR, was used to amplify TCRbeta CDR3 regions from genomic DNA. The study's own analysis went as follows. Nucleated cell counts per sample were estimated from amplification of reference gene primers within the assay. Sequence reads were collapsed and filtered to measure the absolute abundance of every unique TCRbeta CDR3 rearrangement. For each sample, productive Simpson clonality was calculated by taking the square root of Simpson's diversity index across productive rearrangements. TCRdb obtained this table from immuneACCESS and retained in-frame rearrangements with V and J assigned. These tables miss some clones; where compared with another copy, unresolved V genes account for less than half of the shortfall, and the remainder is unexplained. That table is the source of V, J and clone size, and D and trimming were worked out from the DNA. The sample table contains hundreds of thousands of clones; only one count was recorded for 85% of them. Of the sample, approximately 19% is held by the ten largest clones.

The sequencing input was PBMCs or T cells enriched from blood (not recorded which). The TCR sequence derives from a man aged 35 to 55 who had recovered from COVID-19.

The CDR3 corresponds to CSVVFPLTGKREGRNTQYF. The DNA is TGCAGCGTTGTGTTCCCCCTGACCGGGAAGCGGGAGGGCCGCAATACGCAGTATTTT. The receptor chain draws on TRBV29-1 and TRBJ2-3, and TRBD2 aligns with 10 junction nucleotides. Including cysteine and phenylalanine, the CDR3 has 19 amino acids. Just CDR3 DNA is preserved here, 57 bases in frame from base 1. Trimming leaves V shorter by 4 bases and J shorter by 7 bases, with the junction holding 23 bases beyond the gene matches. CDR1 and CDR2 were assigned from the germline V gene as SQVTM and ANQGSEA.